One sample yielded the 6 T cell receptor beta chains listed below, sequenced in a study of T cell clonality in common variable immunodeficiency. Study-level points and caveats: Fewer deletions and N-nucleotide insertions were reportedly seen in common variable immunodeficiency TCR beta sequences.

TCRdb keeps only in-frame clones here, not all; method: immunoSEQ multiplex PCR. The sample contains over 30,000 clones, none of them singletons. Antigens for these TCRs are unknown. The sequencing sample was made of peripheral blood mononuclear cells. Receptors were obtained from a human donor with common variable immunodeficiency.

This clone was counted at least ten times. With the read ending 3 residues before the CDR3 end, the germline J gene is used to fill in that end. The chain employs TRBV29-1 and TRBJ2-7, with TRBD1 as a possible D gene (5 bases). V lost 8 bases, J lost 3 bases, and 14 bases lay in between. This CDR3 comprises 12 residues. The germline gives CDR1 SQVTM, CDR2 ANQGSEA. The sequenced part of the CDR3 DNA is TGCAGCACGACAGTCGAAGGCTACGAG. This sequence encodes CSTTVEGYE. The whole CDR3 sequence reads CSTTVEGYEQYF.

This clone showed up just a few times. Coverage ceases 3 residues before the CDR3 finishes, and the germline J gene fills in the end. J is TRBJ1-5 and V is TRBV2, with TRBD1 matching over 8 bases. Per the germline V gene, CDR1 is SNHLY and CDR2 is FYNNEI. The CDR3 extends over 17 amino acids. Trimming took 6 bases from V and 4 from J; bases not matched to a gene: 14. CDR3 residues: CASRERRDRTSNQPQHF. The sequenced part of the CDR3 DNA is TGTGCCAGCAGGGAAAGGAGGGACAGGACCTCAAATCAGCCC.

This clone was seen repeatedly, ten times or more. The read ends 3 residues shy of where the CDR3 ends; the end is completed using the germline J gene. This chain connects TRBV20-1 to TRBJ2-4; 8 bases are shared with TRBD1. Unmatched junction bases numbered 0, after V lost 6 bases and J lost 5 bases. Germline V gives CDR1 DFQATT, CDR2 SNEGSKA (reference sequence). This CDR3 is built from 11 residues. CDR3 bases read: TGCAGTGCGGACAGGGAAAACATT. Translating it yields CSADRENI. The full CDR3 is CSADRENIQYF.

With respect to this clone: The read is 3 residues too short to cover the CDR3 end, so that end is filled in from the germline J gene. V is TRBV6-1 and J is TRBJ2-5; 7 nucleotides match TRBD2. This CDR3 has 15 amino acids. Unmatched junction bases numbered 3, after V lost 1 base and J lost 1 base. Germline CDR1 is MNHNS and CDR2 is SASEGT. The CDR3 loop reads CASSEGWGGQETQYF. CDR3 DNA (partial): TGTGCCAGCAGTGAAGGGTGGGGGGGCCAAGAGACC.

Only a few counts were recorded for this clone. The CDR3 extends 3 residues past the end of the read, so its final part is completed from the germline J gene. The chain links TRBV7-2 to TRBJ1-1, with a possible D match to TRBD1 (5 bases). From germline, CDR1 is SGHTA and CDR2 FQGNSA. The CDR3 length is 13 residues. The chain's CDR3 is CASSAEWGQDAFF. CDR3 DNA, as far as it was read: TGTGCCAGCAGCGCCGAGTGGGGCCAGGAT.

This clone was observed at least ten times. The read terminates 3 residues ahead of where the CDR3 ends, so the germline J gene completes it. The rearrangement links TRBV20-1 to TRBJ2-4, with D perhaps matching TRBD1 (6 bases). The CDR3 runs to 14 residues. V was pared by 3 bases and J by 6 bases, with 15 bases between. Germline lookup yields CDR1 DFQATT and CDR2 SNEGSKA (reference sequence). The CDR3 DNA, read in part, is TGCAGTGCTAGGAGTGGGGGCGGAGGAAACATT. Residues: CSARSGGGGNI. The full CDR3 protein reads CSARSGGGGNIQYF.